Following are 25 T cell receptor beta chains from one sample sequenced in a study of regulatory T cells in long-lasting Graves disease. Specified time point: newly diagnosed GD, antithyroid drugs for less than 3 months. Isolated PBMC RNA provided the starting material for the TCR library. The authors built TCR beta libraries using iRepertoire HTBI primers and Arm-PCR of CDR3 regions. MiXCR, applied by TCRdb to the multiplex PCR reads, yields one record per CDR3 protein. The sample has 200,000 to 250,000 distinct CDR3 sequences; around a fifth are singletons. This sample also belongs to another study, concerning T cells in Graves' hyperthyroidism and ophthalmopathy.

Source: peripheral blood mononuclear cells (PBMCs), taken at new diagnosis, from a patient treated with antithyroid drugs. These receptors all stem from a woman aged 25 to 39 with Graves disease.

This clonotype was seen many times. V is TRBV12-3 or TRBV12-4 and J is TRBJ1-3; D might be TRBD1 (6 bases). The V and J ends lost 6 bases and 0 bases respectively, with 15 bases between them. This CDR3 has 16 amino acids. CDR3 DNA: TGTGCCAGCAGCACCCGGGGGCGCTCCTCTGGAAACACCATATATTTT. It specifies CASSTRGRSSGNTIYF.

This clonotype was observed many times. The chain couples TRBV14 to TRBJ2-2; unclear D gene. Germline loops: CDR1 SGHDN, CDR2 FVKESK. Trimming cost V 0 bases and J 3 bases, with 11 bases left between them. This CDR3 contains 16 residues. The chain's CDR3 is CASSQDSSRYTGELFF. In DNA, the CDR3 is TGTGCCAGCAGCCAAGATAGCTCCAGATACACCGGGGAGCTGTTTTTT.

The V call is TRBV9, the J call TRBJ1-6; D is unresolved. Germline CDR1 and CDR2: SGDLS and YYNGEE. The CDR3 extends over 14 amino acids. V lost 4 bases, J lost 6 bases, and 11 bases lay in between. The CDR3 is CASSLGTLNSPLHF. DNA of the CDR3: TGTGCCAGCAGCTTGGGCACCCTTAATTCACCCCTCCACTTT.

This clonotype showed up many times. In DNA, the CDR3 is TGTGCCAGCAGTCCGTGGACAGGGGGGTTGATCACTGAAGCTTTCTTT. Its translation is CASSPWTGGLITEAFF. The chain employs TRBV12-3 or TRBV12-4 and TRBJ1-1; 10 bases match TRBD1. The CDR3 covers 16 residues. V was clipped by 5 bases and J by 4 bases; unmatched bases: 10.

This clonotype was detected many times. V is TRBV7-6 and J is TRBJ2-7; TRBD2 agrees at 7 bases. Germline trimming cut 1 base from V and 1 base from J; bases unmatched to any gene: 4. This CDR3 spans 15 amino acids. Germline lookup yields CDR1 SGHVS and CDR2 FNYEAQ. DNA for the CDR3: TGTGCCAGCAGCTTAGGGGAGGGCTTGTCCTACGAGCAGTACTTC. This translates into CASSLGEGLSYEQYF.

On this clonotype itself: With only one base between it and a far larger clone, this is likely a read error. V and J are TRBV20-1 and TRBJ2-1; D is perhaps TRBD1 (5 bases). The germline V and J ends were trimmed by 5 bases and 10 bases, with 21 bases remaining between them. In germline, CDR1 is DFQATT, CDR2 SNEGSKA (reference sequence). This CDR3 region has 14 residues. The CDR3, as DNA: TGCAGTGCTTTAAATGTGGACACCCCCTACGAGCAGTTCTTC. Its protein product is CSALNVDTPYEQFF.

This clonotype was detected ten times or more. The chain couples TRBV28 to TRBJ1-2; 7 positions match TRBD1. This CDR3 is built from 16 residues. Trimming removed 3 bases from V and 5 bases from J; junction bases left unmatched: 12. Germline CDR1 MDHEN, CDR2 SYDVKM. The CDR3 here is CASSFPDRDGPYGYTF. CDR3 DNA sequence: TGTGCCAGCAGTTTCCCCGACAGGGACGGTCCTTATGGCTACACCTTC.

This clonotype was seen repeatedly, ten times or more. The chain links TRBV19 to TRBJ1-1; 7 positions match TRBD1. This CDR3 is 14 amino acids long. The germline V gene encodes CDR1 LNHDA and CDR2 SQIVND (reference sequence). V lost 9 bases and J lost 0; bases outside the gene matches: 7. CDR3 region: CASCTGQMNTEAFF. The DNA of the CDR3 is TGTGCCAGCTGCACGGGACAGATGAACACTGAAGCTTTCTTT.

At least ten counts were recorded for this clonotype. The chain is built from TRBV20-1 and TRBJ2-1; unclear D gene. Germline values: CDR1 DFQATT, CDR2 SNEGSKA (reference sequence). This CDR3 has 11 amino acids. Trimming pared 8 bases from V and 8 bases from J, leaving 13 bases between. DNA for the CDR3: TGCAGTCCCTCGGAGTCCCATGAGCAGTTCTTC. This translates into CSPSESHEQFF.

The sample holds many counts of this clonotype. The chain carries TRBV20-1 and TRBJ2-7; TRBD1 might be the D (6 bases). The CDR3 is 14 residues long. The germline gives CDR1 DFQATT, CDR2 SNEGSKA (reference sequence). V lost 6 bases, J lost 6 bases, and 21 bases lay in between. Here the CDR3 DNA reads TGCAGTGCCCACCTACCCAACAGGGCCAGCGAGCAGTACTTC. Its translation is CSAHLPNRASEQYF.

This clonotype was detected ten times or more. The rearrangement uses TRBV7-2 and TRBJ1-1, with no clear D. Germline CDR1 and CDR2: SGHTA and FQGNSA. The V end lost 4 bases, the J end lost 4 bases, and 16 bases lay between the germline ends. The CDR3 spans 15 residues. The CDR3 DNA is TGTGCCAGCAGCTACGTTTCGGGTCCAGGCACTGAAGCTTTCTTT. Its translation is CASSYVSGPGTEAFF.

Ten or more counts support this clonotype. The CDR3 here is CASSQLQGEAFF. The CDR3 DNA sequence: TGTGCCAGCAGTCAATTACAGGGGGAAGCTTTCTTT. The rearrangement uses TRBV12-3 or TRBV12-4 and TRBJ1-1; 7 nucleotides agree with TRBD1. The ends lost 5 bases at V and 8 bases at J; junction bases unmatched: 5. This CDR3 has 12 residues.

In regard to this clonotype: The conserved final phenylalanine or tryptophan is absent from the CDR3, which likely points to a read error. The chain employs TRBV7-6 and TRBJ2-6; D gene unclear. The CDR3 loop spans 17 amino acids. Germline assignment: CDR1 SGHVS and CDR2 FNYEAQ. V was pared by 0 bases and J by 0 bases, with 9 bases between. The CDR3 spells CASSLAGFDSGANVLTS. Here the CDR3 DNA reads TGTGCCAGCAGCTTAGCCGGCTTCGACTCTGGGGCCAACGTCCTGACTTCC.

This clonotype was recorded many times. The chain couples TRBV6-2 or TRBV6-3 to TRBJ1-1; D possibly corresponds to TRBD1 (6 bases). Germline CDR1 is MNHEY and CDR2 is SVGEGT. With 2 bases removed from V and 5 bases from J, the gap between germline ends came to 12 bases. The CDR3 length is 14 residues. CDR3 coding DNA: TGTGCCAGCAGTTACGGAACAAGGGGGACTGAAGCTTTCTTT. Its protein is CASSYGTRGTEAFF.

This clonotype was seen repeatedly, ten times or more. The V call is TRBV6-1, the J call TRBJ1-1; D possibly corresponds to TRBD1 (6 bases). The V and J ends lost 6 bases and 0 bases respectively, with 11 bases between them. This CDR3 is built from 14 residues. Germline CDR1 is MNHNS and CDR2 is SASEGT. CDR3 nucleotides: TGTGCCAGCAGATCACAGGGTCTGAACACTGAAGCTTTCTTT. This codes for CASRSQGLNTEAFF.

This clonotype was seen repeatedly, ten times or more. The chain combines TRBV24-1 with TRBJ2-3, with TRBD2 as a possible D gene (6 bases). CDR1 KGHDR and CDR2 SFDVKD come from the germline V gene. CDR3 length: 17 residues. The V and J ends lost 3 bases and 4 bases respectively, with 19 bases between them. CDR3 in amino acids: CATSDIRLGRSADTQYF. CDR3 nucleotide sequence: TGTGCCACCAGTGATATCCGACTGGGGAGGTCCGCAGATACGCAGTATTTT.

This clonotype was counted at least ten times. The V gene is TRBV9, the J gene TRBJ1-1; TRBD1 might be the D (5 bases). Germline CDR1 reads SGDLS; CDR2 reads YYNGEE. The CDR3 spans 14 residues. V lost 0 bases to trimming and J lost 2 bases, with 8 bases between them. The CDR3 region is CASSVGQTNTEAFF. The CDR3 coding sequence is TGTGCCAGCAGCGTAGGACAGACTAACACTGAAGCTTTCTTT. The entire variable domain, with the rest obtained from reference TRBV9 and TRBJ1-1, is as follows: DSGVTQTPKHLITATGQRVTLRCSPRSGDLSVYWYQQSLDQGLQFLIQYYNGEERAKGNILERFSAQQFPDLHSELNLSSLELGDSALYFCASSVGQTNTEAFFGQGTRLTVV.

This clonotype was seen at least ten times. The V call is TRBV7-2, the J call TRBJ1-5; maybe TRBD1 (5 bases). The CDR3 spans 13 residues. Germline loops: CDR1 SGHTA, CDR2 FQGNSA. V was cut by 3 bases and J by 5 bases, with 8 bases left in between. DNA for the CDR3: TGTGCCAGCAGCTTGGCGGGGGATCAGCCCCAGCATTTT. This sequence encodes CASSLAGDQPQHF.

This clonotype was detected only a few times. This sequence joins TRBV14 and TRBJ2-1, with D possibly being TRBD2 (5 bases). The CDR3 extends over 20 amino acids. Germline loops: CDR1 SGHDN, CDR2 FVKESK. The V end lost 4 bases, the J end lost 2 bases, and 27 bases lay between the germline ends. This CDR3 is CASSPHKGKQTRRAYNEQFF. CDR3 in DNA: TGTGCCAGCAGCCCACACAAAGGAAAACAGACCAGGCGGGCCTACAATGAGCAGTTCTTC.

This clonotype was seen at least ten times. CDR3 nucleotides: TGCAGTGCTCATACAGGGACAGATACGCAGTATTTT. Translated: CSAHTGTDTQYF. The V and J genes are TRBV20-1 and TRBJ2-3; D might be TRBD1 (6 bases). Germline lookup yields CDR1 DFQATT and CDR2 SNEGSKA (reference sequence). CDR3 length: 12 amino acids. The V gene lost 5 bases and the J gene lost 3 bases, with 9 bases spanning the gap.

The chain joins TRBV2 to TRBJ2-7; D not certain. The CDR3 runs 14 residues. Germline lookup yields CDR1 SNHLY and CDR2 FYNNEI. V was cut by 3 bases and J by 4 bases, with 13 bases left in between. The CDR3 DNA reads TGTGCCAGCAGTGACACAAACGTACCTTACGAGCAGTACTTC. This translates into CASSDTNVPYEQYF.

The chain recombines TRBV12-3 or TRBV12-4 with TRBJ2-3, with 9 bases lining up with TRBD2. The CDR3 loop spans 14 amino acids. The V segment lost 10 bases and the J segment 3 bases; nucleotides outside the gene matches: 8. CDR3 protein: CATRISGSTDTQYF. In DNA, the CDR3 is TGTGCCACACGGATTAGCGGGAGTACAGATACGCAGTATTTT.

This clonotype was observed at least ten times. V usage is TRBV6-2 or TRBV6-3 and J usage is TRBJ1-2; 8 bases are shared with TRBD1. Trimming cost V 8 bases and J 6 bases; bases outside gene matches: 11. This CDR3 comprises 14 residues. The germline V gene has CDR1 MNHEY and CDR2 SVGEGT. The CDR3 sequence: CASAPRQGRDGYTF. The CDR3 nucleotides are TGTGCCAGCGCCCCGCGACAGGGGAGGGATGGCTACACCTTC.

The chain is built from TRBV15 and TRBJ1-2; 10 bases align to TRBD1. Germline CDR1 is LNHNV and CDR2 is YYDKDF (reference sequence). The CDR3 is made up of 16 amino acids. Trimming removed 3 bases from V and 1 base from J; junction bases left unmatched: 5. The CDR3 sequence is CATSRDDRGLNYGYTF. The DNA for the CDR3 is TGTGCCACCAGCAGGGACGACAGGGGGCTTAACTATGGCTACACCTTC.

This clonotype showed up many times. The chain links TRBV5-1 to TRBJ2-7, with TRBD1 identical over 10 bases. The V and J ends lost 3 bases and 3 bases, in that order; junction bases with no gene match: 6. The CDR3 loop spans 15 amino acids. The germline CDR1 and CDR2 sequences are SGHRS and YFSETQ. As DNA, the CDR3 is TGCGCCAGCAGCTCTTCGACAGGGGGCGGCTACGAGCAGTACTTC. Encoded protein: CASSSSTGGGYEQYF. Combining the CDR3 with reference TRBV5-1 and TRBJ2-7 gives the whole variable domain KAGVTQTPRYLIKTRGQQVTLSCSPISGHRSVSWYQQTPGQGLQFLFEYFSETQRNKGNFPGRFSGRQFSNSRSEMNVSTLELGDSALYLCASSSSTGGGYEQYFGPGTRLTVT.